These 23 T cell receptor beta chains share one sample of origin, sequenced in a study of cytomegalovirus exposure and HLA in healthy donors. 60 Vbeta and 13 Jbeta primers were used in PCR. The method was immunoSEQ multiplex PCR; TCRdb's version includes in-frame clones alone and lacks a portion of them. The sample consists of about 160,000 clones, 76% of them appearing once. Sequenced material: PBMCs. The receptors stem from a man aged 55 to 70 in good health and CMV-seronegative.

The genes are TRBV28 and TRBJ1-1; perhaps TRBD1 as D (6 bases). Trimming left V 2 bases short and J 1 base short, with 8 bases between. In germline, CDR1 is MDHEN, CDR2 SYDVKM. This CDR3 contains 14 residues. CDR3 sequence: CASSLRGWNTEAFF. The CDR3 nucleotides are TGTGCCAGCAGTTTAAGGGGGTGGAACACTGAAGCTTTCTTT. Supplemented by reference TRBV28 and TRBJ1-1, the full variable domain reads DVKVTQSSRYLVKRTGEKVFLECVQDMDHENMFWYRQDPGLGLRLIYFSYDVKMKEKGDIPEGYSVSREKKERFSLILESASTNQTSMYLCASSLRGWNTEAFFGQGTRLTVV.

Concerning this clone: Germline is not matched at one junction end, which may reflect a read error. The chain links TRBV18 to TRBJ2-2; TRBD1 matches at 7 bases. Germline CDR1 and CDR2: KGHSH and LQKENI. This CDR3 has 15 residues. CDR3 protein: CASSPRQGDPGELFF. DNA for the CDR3: TGTGCCAGCTCCCCACGACAGGGAGACCCCGGGGAGCTGTTTTTT. The variable domain in full, completed from reference TRBV18 and TRBJ2-2, reads NAGVMQNPRHLVRRRGQEARLRCSPMKGHSHVYWYRQLPEEGLKFMVYLQKENIIDESGMPKERFSAEFPKEGPSILRIQQVVRGDSAAYFCASSPRQGDPGELFFGEGSRLTVL.

CDR3 sequence: CASSLGAQDTQYF. CDR3 nucleotide sequence: TGTGCCAGCAGCTTAGGCGCGCAAGATACGCAGTATTTT. J is TRBJ2-3 and V is TRBV7-9; D unclear. Per germline, CDR1 SEHNR and CDR2 FQNEAQ (reference sequence). CDR3 length: 13 residues. Trimming shortened V by 1 base and J by 5 bases, and 7 bases separated the two germline ends.

The rearrangement joins TRBV28 to TRBJ1-2; TRBD1 aligns across 7 bases. This CDR3 has 13 amino acids. Germline loops: CDR1 MDHEN, CDR2 SYDVKM. The V gene end was trimmed by 6 bases and the J gene end by 3 bases; junction bases not matched to a gene: 4. DNA for the CDR3: TGTGCCAGCAGAATCGACAGGGACTATGGCTACACCTTC. Translation gives CASRIDRDYGYTF.

This clone turned up a few times. The chain uses TRBV30 and TRBJ1-5; unclear D gene. CDR1 is GTSNPN, CDR2 SVGIG, per germline (reference sequence). The CDR3 extends over 16 amino acids. V was trimmed by 1 base and J by 2 bases, leaving 15 bases between them. This chain's CDR3 is CAWSEALAEGNQPQHF. The CDR3 coding sequence is TGTGCCTGGAGTGAGGCCCTCGCGGAGGGCAATCAGCCCCAGCATTTT.

The chain couples TRBV5-1 to TRBJ2-7; TRBD2 agrees at 12 bases. The germline V gene has CDR1 SGHRS and CDR2 YFSETQ. The J segment lost 3 bases and the V segment lost 3 bases, leaving 4 bases of the junction unmatched. This CDR3 is 15 amino acids long. Here the CDR3 reads CASSSTSGRFYEQYF. In DNA form, the CDR3 reads TGCGCCAGCAGCTCGACTAGCGGGAGATTCTACGAGCAGTACTTC.

The chain is built from TRBV7-2 and TRBJ1-2, with unresolved D. CDR3 length: 14 amino acids. Germline values: CDR1 SGHTA, CDR2 FQGNSA. V gave up 1 base and J gave up 0 bases, with 6 bases separating them. In nucleotides, the CDR3 is TGTGCCAGCAGCTTAGAACAGACTAACTATGGCTACACCTTC. Its protein product is CASSLEQTNYGYTF.

This chain connects TRBV6-5 to TRBJ1-1; no definite D call. CDR1 is MNHEY, CDR2 SVGAGI, per germline. The CDR3 sequence is 13 residues long. V was pared by 2 bases and J by 5 bases, with 9 bases between. The CDR3 spells CASSYRSATEAFF. CDR3 DNA: TGTGCCAGCAGTTACCGCAGTGCTACTGAAGCTTTCTTT.

This sequence joins TRBV19 and TRBJ2-5; TRBD2 is a possible D gene (6 bases). Germline V gene data show CDR1 as LNHDA and CDR2 as SQIVND (reference sequence). V was pared by 4 bases and J by 2 bases, with 17 bases between. This CDR3 is built from 16 residues. CDR3 coding DNA: TGTGCCAGTAGTACTAGCGCAACAACGCCGCAAGAGACCCAGTACTTC. It codes for CASSTSATTPQETQYF.

About this clone: The same CDR3 is also encoded by other DNA sequences in this sample. CDR3 bases: TGTGCCAGCAGCTTAGGCCTAGCAGATACGCAGTATTTT. Amino acid sequence: CASSLGLADTQYF. V gene TRBV7-8 combines with J gene TRBJ2-3, with D unclear. Germline CDR1 is SGHVS and CDR2 is FQNEAQ. V lost 1 base to trimming and J lost 4 bases, with 6 bases between them. The CDR3 spans 13 residues.

This clone was seen a single time. V is TRBV27 and J is TRBJ1-2; 7 bases match TRBD1. Germline CDR1 MNHEY, CDR2 SMNVEV (reference sequence). The CDR3 consists of 13 residues. V was pared by 2 bases and J by 5 bases, with 2 bases of the junction left unmatched. The CDR3 is CASSLGTAYGYTF. CDR3 nucleotide sequence: TGTGCCAGCAGTTTAGGGACAGCGTATGGCTACACCTTC.

This chain connects TRBV7-2 to TRBJ2-7, with 9 bases that match TRBD1. The CDR3 runs 16 residues. With V trimmed by 5 bases and J by 2 bases, 10 bases remained unmatched. Germline-derived CDR1 and CDR2 are SGHTA and FQGNSA. CDR3 residues: CASSPTTGQGTYEQYF. The CDR3 bases are TGTGCCAGCAGCCCTACCACGGGACAGGGAACCTACGAGCAGTACTTC.

The gene calls are TRBV23-1 and TRBJ1-4; tentatively, D is TRBD1 (5 bases). TRBV23-1 is given ORF status, its function remaining uncertain. V lost 4 bases, J lost 7 bases, and 10 bases lay in between. The CDR3 contains 13 residues. The CDR3 coding sequence is TGCGCCAGCAGTCCCCAGGGAATTGAAAAACTGTTTTTT. Its translation: CASSPQGIEKLFF.

V and J are TRBV5-4 and TRBJ1-1, with a possible D match to TRBD1 (6 bases). With 3 bases removed from V and 4 bases from J, the gap between germline ends came to 7 bases. The CDR3 is made up of 12 amino acids. Germline CDR1 is SGHNT and CDR2 is YYREEE (reference sequence). Written as DNA, the CDR3 is TGTGCCAGCAGCTCGGACAGCACTGAAGCTTTCTTT. Translated: CASSSDSTEAFF.

The chain has TRBV25-1 and TRBJ2-7; D possibly corresponds to TRBD2 (5 bases). V was pared by 9 bases and J by 6 bases, with 9 bases between. Germline lookup yields CDR1 MGHDK and CDR2 SYGVNS. The CDR3 loop spans 10 amino acids. The CDR3 DNA reads TGTGCCAGGAACGAGGGCGAGCAGTACTTC. Protein: CARNEGEQYF.

The chain couples TRBV4-3 to TRBJ1-1; 7 positions agree with TRBD1. The CDR3 is 15 residues long. Germline V gene sequence: CDR1 LGHNA, CDR2 YSLEER. After removal of 0 bases from V and 3 bases from J, the junction contained 4 bases not matched to a gene. The CDR3, as DNA: TGCGCCAGCAGCCAAGAGAGAGGGGGCCACACTGAAGCTTTCTTT. Residues: CASSQERGGHTEAFF.

This clone was counted a few times. This sequence joins TRBV19 and TRBJ1-1; weak D call: TRBD1 (5 bases). The CDR3 length is 16 residues. Trimming pared 1 base from V and 4 bases from J, leaving 16 bases between. Looked up from germline, CDR1 is LNHDA and CDR2 is SQIVND (reference sequence). CDR3 nucleotide sequence: TGTGCCAGTAGTATAGGGGGATTCCGGGGACTCACTGAAGCTTTCTTT. Translation: CASSIGGFRGLTEAFF.

The chain recombines TRBV5-4 with TRBJ1-4, with 7 positions matching TRBD1. V lost 4 bases and J lost 10; bases outside the gene matches: 10. Per germline, CDR1 SGHNT and CDR2 YYREEE (reference sequence). The CDR3 contains 14 residues. CDR3 sequence: CASSPDDQGGKLFF. The CDR3 nucleotides read TGTGCCAGCAGCCCGGACGATCAGGGGGGAAAACTGTTTTTT.

V is TRBV4-1 and J is TRBJ2-6; D is uncertain. CDR1 and CDR2 (germline): MGHRA, YSYEKL. The germline V and J ends were trimmed by 4 bases and 2 bases, with 9 bases remaining between them. CDR3 length: 15 amino acids. CDR3 sequence: CASSPQFAGANVLTF. DNA of the CDR3: TGCGCCAGCAGCCCCCAGTTTGCTGGGGCCAACGTCCTGACTTTC.

The V gene is TRBV4-2, the J gene TRBJ2-6; TRBD1 agrees at 7 bases. Looked up from germline, CDR1 is LGHNA and CDR2 is YNFKEQ. After removal of 1 base from V and 4 bases from J, the junction contained 19 bases not matched to a gene. CDR3 length: 21 amino acids. This CDR3 is CASSQARGGYRVKSGANVLTF. DNA of the CDR3: TGTGCCAGCAGCCAAGCCCGAGGGGGCTACAGGGTTAAGTCGGGGGCCAACGTCCTGACTTTC.

The J gene is TRBJ2-7, the V gene TRBV28; TRBD2 matches 7 bases. The V and J ends lost 7 bases and 3 bases, in that order; junction bases with no gene match: 12. The germline CDR1 and CDR2 sequences are MDHEN and SYDVKM. CDR3 length: 15 residues. The CDR3 coding sequence is TGTGCCAGCACCATAGGACTAGGACTAAACTACGAGCAGTACTTC. It is translated as CASTIGLGLNYEQYF.

V usage is TRBV28 and J usage is TRBJ2-7, with D perhaps matching TRBD1 (6 bases). The CDR3 runs to 15 residues. From germline, CDR1 is MDHEN and CDR2 SYDVKM. V was clipped by 2 bases and J by 3 bases, with 14 bases between them. The CDR3 nucleotides are TGTGCCAGCAGTTTAGAAGACAGGTATCACTACGAGCAGTACTTC. Translated, it gives CASSLEDRYHYEQYF. Full variable domain (remainder filled in from reference TRBV28 and TRBJ2-7): DVKVTQSSRYLVKRTGEKVFLECVQDMDHENMFWYRQDPGLGLRLIYFSYDVKMKEKGDIPEGYSVSREKKERFSLILESASTNQTSMYLCASSLEDRYHYEQYFGPGTRLTVT.

V usage is TRBV28 and J usage is TRBJ2-7; D remains unclear. Germline V gene lookup returns CDR1 MDHEN and CDR2 SYDVKM. This CDR3 region has 12 residues. Trimming removed 5 bases at V and 4 bases at J, with 9 bases between. The CDR3, as DNA: TGTGCCAGCAGTCCGCCTAGATACGAGCAGTACTTC. This encodes CASSPPRYEQYF.